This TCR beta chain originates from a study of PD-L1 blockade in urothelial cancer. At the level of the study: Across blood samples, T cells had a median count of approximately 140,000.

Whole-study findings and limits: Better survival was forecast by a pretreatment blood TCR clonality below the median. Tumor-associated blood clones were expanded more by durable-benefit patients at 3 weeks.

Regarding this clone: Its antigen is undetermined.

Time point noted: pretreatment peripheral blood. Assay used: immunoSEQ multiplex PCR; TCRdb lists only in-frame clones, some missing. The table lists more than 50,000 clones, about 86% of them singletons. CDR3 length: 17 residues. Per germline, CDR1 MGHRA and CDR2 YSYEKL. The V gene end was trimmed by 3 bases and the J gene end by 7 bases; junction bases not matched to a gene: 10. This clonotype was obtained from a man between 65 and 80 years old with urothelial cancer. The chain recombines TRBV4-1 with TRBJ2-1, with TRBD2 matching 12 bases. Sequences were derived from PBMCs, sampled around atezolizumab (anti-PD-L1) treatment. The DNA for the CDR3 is TGCGCCAGCAGCCAGGGGCTAGCGGGAGGGCCGTTGAATGAGCAGTTCTTC. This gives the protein CASSQGLAGGPLNEQFF.